This note documents a single T cell receptor beta chain sequence. The data belong to a study of cytomegalovirus exposure and HLA in healthy donors. The CDR3 runs 14 residues. Germline V lookup: CDR1 KGHSH, CDR2 LQKENI. V lost 2 bases, J lost 0 bases, and 7 bases lay in between. PCR used 60 Vbeta primers and 13 Jbeta primers. This table comes from immunoSEQ multiplex PCR, and its TCRdb copy is limited to in-frame clones, with some not included. The sample yields about 120,000 clones, 80% to 85% seen once. This sequence was found in a middle-aged woman in good health and CMV-seronegative. The V and J genes are TRBV18 and TRBJ1-1; perhaps TRBD1 as D (5 bases). The sample was PBMCs. The CDR3: CASSPGGVNTEAFF. CDR3 in DNA: TGTGCCAGCTCACCAGGAGGGGTGAACACTGAAGCTTTCTTT.